One T cell receptor (beta chain) is described in this entry. It has no known antigen specificity. No base quality information exists; no much larger clone differs at one position. This entry is derived from a study of blood T cell repertoires in COVID-19 (dated by TCRdb to 2020 to 2021). Background for the entire study: Collaborator samples came from the United States, Italy and Spain and covered acute and convalescent phases of COVID-19. The prospective study material was composed of cDNA or gDNA derived from T cells, B-cell-depleted T cells, or PBMCs. Deeply sampled blood TCRbeta repertoires from subjects exposed to, actively infected with, or recovered from COVID-19 were included in the dataset. The repertoires were made available in a free public database intended to serve as a resource for research on the immune response to SARS-CoV-2. The samples were drawn from two sources: the first 160 participants of the ongoing ImmuneRACE study, and 1,200 or so subjects contributed by 6 global collaborators. A de-identified subject ID, COVID-19 status, age in years and sex were almost always included in the sample metadata. Where available, HLA class I and class II types were obtained from metadata supplied by the sample provider rather than from assay-based typing. The investigation overall reported the following: The quantity of clinical and demographic metadata differed by source and by participant and was supplied without curation.

Counted from cysteine to phenylalanine, this CDR3 has 15 amino acids. Only the CDR3 DNA stays, 45 bases, in frame from base 1. V is trimmed back by 7 bases and J by 0 bases, and the junction contains 4 bases that no gene match accounts for. Taken from the germline V gene (reference sequence), the CDR1 and CDR2 loops are LNHDA and SQIVND. Enrolling through a virtual design, the prospective study's participants ranged in age from roughly 18 to 89 years and lived across 24 United States geographic areas. In the prospective study, participants were assigned to cohorts based on the clinical history participants reported in a screening survey and a study questionnaire. For ImmuneRACE Cohort 3, a participant was defined as recovered based on two consecutive negative NP/OP PCR tests, clearance by a healthcare professional, or resolution of symptoms. Each participant in the prospective study had whole blood, serum and a nasopharyngeal or oropharyngeal swab collected by mobile phlebotomists. Additional blood draws and questionnaires over an approximately 2-month period could optionally be provided by prospective study participants. Blood samples from the prospective study were shipped frozen or at room temperature prior to DNA extraction.

The immunoSEQ Assay, a bias-controlled multiplex PCR, was used to amplify TCRbeta CDR3 regions from genomic DNA. As for the original processing: The number of nucleated cells in each sample was estimated from the amplification of reference gene primers within the assay. To quantify the absolute abundance of each unique TCRbeta CDR3 rearrangement, sequence reads were collapsed and filtered. For each sample, productive Simpson clonality was calculated as the square root of Simpson's diversity index across productive rearrangements. Imported from immuneACCESS, the table was reduced by TCRdb to in-frame sequences with V and J called. These copies leave out some clones; in studies compared against another copy, an unresolved V gene accounts for under half, and the cause of the remainder is not known. That table furnishes V, J and clone size, whereas the DNA furnished D and trimming. Across this sample there are approximately 280,000 clones, with about 90% seen only once. Of the sample, around 1.9% falls within the top ten clones.

The TCR comes from a woman aged 55-75 years who had recovered from COVID-19. The source material was PBMCs or T cells enriched from blood (not recorded which). This chain joins TRBV19 to TRBJ1-3; TRBD1 matches 9 bases in the middle. The CDR3 in this case is CASKGQGSSGNTIYF. At the DNA level, the sequence is TGTGCCAGTAAGGGACAGGGTTCCTCTGGAAACACCATATATTTT.